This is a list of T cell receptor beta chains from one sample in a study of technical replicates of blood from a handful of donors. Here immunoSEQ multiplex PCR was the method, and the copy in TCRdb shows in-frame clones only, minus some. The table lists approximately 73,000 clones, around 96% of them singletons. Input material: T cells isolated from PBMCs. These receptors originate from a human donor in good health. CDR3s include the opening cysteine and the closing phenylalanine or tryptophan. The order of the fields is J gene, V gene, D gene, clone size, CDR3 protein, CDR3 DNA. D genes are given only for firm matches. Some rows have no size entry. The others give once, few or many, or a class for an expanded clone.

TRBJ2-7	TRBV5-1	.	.	CASSLDHSYEQYF	TGCGCCAGCAGCTTGGATCACTCCTACGAGCAGTACTTC
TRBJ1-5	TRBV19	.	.	CASSAQREQPQHF	TGTGCCAGTAGTGCCCAGAGGGAACAGCCCCAGCATTTT
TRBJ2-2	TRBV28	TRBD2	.	CASTLHGLAGEGTGELFF	TGTGCCAGCACCTTGCACGGACTAGCGGGAGAAGGAACCGGGGAGCTGTTTTTT
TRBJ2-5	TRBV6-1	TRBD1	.	CASSVVNDRGRLTTQYF	TGTGCCAGCAGTGTCGTAAATGACAGGGGCCGGCTAACGACCCAGTACTTC
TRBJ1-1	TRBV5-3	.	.	CARERTEAFF	TGTGCCAGGGAGAGGACTGAAGCTTTCTTT
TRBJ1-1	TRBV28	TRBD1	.	CASRNSQGALNTEAFF	TGTGCCAGCAGAAACTCCCAGGGGGCGCTGAACACTGAAGCTTTCTTT
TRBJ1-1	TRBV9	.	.	CASSVGGSLNTEAFF	TGTGCCAGCAGCGTAGGAGGCAGTCTGAACACTGAAGCTTTCTTT
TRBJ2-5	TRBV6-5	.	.	CASSYGGFSTQYF	TGTGCCAGCAGTTATGGGGGGTTCTCGACCCAGTACTTC
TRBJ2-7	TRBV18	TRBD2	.	CASSPPSGYEQYF	TGTGCCAGCTCACCGCCTAGCGGCTACGAGCAGTACTTC
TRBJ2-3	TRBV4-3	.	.	CASSRQTRDTQYF	TGCGCCAGCAGCCGCCAGACAAGGGATACGCAGTATTTT
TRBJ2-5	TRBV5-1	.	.	CASSLGDTPRKTQYF	TGCGCCAGCAGCTTGGGGGACACCCCAAGGAAGACCCAGTACTTC
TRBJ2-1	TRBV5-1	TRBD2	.	CASSLADGGANNEQFF	TGCGCCAGCAGCTTGGCCGACGGGGGGGCTAACAATGAGCAGTTCTTC
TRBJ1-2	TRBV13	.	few	CASSLPGAGYTF	TGTGCCAGCAGCTTACCAGGGGCGGGCTACACCTTC
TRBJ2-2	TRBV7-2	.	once	CASSLILAANTGELFF	TGTGCCAGCAGCTTAATTCTAGCAGCGAACACCGGGGAGCTGTTTTTT
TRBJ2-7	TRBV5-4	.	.	CASSLSAGEQYF	TGTGCCAGCAGCTTGTCAGCGGGCGAGCAGTACTTC
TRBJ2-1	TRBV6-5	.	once	CASRRDLTNEQFF	TGTGCCAGCAGACGGGACTTAACCAATGAGCAGTTCTTC
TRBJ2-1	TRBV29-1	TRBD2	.	CSVQLRLAHEQFF	TGCAGCGTCCAGCTGAGACTAGCCCATGAGCAGTTCTTC
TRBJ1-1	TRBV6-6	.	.	CASKELLNTEAFF	TGTGCCAGCAAGGAGCTTCTGAACACTGAAGCTTTCTTT
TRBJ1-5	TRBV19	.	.	CASSIIGYDQPQHF	TGTGCCAGTAGTATTATCGGTTATGATCAGCCCCAGCATTTT
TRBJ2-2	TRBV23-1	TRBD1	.	CASSQAWTGSNTGELFF	TGCGCCAGCAGTCAAGCCTGGACAGGGTCCAACACCGGGGAGCTGTTTTTT
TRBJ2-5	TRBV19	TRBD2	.	CASSLEGLAVERETQYF	TGTGCCAGTAGTCTCGAAGGACTAGCGGTTGAGCGGGAGACCCAGTACTTC
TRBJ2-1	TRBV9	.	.	CASSVGPGWRLNEQFF	TGTGCCAGCAGCGTAGGTCCGGGATGGCGGCTGAATGAGCAGTTCTTC
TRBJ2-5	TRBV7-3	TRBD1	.	CASSLSGQEETQYF	TGTGCCAGCAGCTTAAGTGGACAGGAAGAGACCCAGTACTTC
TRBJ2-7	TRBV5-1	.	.	CASSSFGRGYEQYF	TGCGCCAGCAGCTCGTTCGGGAGAGGCTACGAGCAGTACTTC
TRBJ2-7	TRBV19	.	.	CASSGSLGYEQYF	TGTGCCAGTAGCGGGAGTCTTGGGTACGAGCAGTACTTC
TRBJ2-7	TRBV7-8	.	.	CASSFEDYEQYF	TGTGCCAGCAGCTTCGAGGACTACGAGCAGTACTTC
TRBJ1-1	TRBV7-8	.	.	CASSLSEATEAFF	TGTGCCAGCAGCTTGAGTGAGGCCACTGAAGCTTTCTTT
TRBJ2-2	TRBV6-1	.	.	CAGRESGDGELFF	TGTGCCGGCAGGGAGAGCGGTGACGGGGAGCTGTTTTTT
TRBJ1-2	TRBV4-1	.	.	CASSLAGRDYGYTF	TGCGCCAGCAGCCTCGCGGGGAGGGACTATGGCTACACCTTC
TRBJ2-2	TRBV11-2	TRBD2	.	CASTLGTSGRETGELFF	TGTGCCAGCACCCTCGGGACTAGCGGGAGGGAAACCGGGGAGCTGTTTTTT
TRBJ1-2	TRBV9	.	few	CASSVETRAGGYGYTF	TGTGCCAGCAGCGTAGAGACTAGGGCAGGCGGATATGGCTACACCTTC
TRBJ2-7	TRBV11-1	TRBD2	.	CASSYDSGSLDEQYF	TGTGCCAGCAGCTACGATAGCGGGAGCCTCGACGAGCAGTACTTC
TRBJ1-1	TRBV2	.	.	CASSEALGAGTEAFF	TGTGCCAGCAGTGAAGCTTTAGGGGCAGGCACTGAAGCTTTCTTT
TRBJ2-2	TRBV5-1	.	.	CASSPGLTANTGELFF	TGCGCCAGCAGCCCAGGACTCACCGCGAACACCGGGGAGCTGTTTTTT
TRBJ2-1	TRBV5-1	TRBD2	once	CASSLLLAGGPGNEQFF	TGCGCCAGCAGCCTGTTACTAGCGGGAGGGCCGGGGAATGAGCAGTTCTTC
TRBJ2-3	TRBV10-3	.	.	CATGLYSTDTQYF	TGTGCCACCGGACTCTATAGCACAGATACGCAGTATTTT
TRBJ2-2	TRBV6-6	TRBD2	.	CASSYALAGSTGELFF	TGTGCCAGCAGTTACGCCCTAGCGGGGAGCACCGGGGAGCTGTTTTTT
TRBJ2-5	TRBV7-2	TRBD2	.	CASRPFGSGRIGETQYF	TGTGCCAGCAGACCGTTTGGTAGCGGGAGAATAGGAGAGACCCAGTACTTC
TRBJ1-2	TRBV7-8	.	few	CASSLAGGRNGYTF	TGTGCCAGCAGCTTAGCTGGCGGGCGCAATGGCTACACCTTC
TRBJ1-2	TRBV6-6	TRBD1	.	CASSPGTGNNGYTF	TGTGCCAGCAGTCCCGGGACAGGGAACAACGGCTACACCTTC
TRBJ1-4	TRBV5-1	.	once	CASSLQGGEKLFF	TGCGCCAGCAGCTTACAGGGTGGTGAAAAACTGTTTTTT
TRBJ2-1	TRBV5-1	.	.	CASSFRDAPYNEQFF	TGCGCCAGCAGCTTTCGGGATGCGCCCTACAATGAGCAGTTCTTC
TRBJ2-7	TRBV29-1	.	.	CSVEGQFYEQYF	TGCAGCGTTGAAGGACAGTTCTACGAGCAGTACTTC
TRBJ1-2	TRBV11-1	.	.	CASSLIATKMNYGYTF	TGTGCCAGCAGCTTAATAGCGACCAAAATGAACTATGGCTACACCTTC
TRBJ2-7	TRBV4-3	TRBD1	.	CASSLGQGFRYEQYF	TGCGCCAGCAGCCTGGGACAGGGTTTCAGGTACGAGCAGTACTTC
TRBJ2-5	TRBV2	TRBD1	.	CASSRTGEETQYF	TGTGCCAGCAGCCGGACAGGGGAGGAGACCCAGTACTTC
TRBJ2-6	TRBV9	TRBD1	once	CASSVAGQGAGANVLTF	TGTGCCAGCAGCGTAGCCGGACAGGGGGCTGGGGCCAACGTCCTGACTTTC
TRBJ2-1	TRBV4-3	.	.	CASSQDVARGEQFF	TGCGCCAGCAGCCAAGATGTTGCGAGAGGTGAGCAGTTCTTC
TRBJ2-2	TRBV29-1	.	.	CSVGGTGNTGELFF	TGCAGCGTTGGAGGCACGGGGAACACCGGGGAGCTGTTTTTT
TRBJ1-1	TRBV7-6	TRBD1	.	CASSFKQGVANTEAFF	TGTGCCAGCAGCTTTAAACAGGGGGTGGCGAACACTGAAGCTTTCTTT
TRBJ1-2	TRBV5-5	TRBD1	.	CASSYFQGVWGYTF	TGTGCCAGCAGCTACTTTCAGGGGGTATGGGGCTACACCTTC
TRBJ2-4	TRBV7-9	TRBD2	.	CASSLSVTSGSYNKNIQYF	TGTGCCAGCAGCTTAAGTGTGACTAGCGGATCATACAACAAAAACATTCAGTACTTC
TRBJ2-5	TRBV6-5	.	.	CASSSKPSGLGAQYF	TGTGCCAGCAGCTCCAAACCCTCAGGGTTAGGAGCCCAGTACTTC